The entry below describes one T cell receptor beta chain. Its antigen is currently unknown. The sample originates from a study of T cells in Graves' hyperthyroidism and ophthalmopathy. Patients with uncontrolled infections, other autoimmune diseases, pregnancy or lactation were excluded. From RNA transcripts, TCR beta CDR3 regions were amplified. A first-round RT-PCR of the TCR CDR3 used the HTBI primer set. TCRdb used MiXCR to reprocess the multiplex PCR reads, holding one entry per CDR3 protein. The data show approximately 530,000 distinct CDR3 sequences, roughly 17% seen once. Findings of the study overall: The model identified upcoming ophthalmopathy a median about 7.1 months ahead of onset.

Losses at the gene ends were 5 bases for V and 3 bases for J; bases not matched to a gene: 17. The V gene's germline CDR1 is SEHNR and CDR2 FQNEAQ (reference sequence). This CDR3 is 19 amino acids long. This chain connects TRBV7-9 to TRBJ2-3; 10 bases are a match to TRBD1. This TCR was sampled from a woman in her late teens or twenties with Graves' hyperthyroidism. Sequences were obtained from blood. CDR3 nucleotides: TGTGCCAGCAGCATCGGAATTGGGACAGGGGTCTCCCCGACAGATACGCAGTATTTT. Its protein product is CASSIGIGTGVSPTDTQYF.